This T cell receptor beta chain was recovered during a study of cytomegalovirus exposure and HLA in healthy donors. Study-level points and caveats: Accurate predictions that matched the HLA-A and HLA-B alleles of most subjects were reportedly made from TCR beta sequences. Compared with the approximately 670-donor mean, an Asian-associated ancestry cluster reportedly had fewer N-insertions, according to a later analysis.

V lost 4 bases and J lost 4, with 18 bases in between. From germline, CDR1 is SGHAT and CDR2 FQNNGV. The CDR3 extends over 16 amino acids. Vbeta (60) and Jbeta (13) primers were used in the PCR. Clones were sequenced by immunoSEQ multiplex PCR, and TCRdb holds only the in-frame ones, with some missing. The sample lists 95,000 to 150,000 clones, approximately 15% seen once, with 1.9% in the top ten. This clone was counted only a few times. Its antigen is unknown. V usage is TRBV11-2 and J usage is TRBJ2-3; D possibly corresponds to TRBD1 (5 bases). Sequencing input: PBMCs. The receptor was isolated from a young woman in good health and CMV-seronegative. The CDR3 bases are TGTGCCAGCAGCTCCGTGACCGAGGCAGGGTCAGATACGCAGTATTTT. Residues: CASSSVTEAGSDTQYF.